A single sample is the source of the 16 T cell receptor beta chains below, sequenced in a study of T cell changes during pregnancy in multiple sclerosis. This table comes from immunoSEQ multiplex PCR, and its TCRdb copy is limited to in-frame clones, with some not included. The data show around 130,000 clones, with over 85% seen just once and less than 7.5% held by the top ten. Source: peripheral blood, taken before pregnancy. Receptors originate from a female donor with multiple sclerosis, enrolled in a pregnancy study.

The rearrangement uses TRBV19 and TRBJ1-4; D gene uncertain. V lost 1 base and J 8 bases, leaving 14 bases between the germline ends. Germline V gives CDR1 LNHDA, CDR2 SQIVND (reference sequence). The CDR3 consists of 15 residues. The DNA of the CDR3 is TGTGCCAGTAGTATAGCGGGGAGTGTCGGCGAAAAACTGTTTTTT. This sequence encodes CASSIAGSVGEKLFF.

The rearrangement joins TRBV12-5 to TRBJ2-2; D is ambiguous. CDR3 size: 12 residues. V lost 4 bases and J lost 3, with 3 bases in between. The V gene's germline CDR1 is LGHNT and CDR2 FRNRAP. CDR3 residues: CASGSYTGELFF. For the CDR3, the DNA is TGTGCTAGTGGTTCTTACACCGGGGAGCTGTTTTTT.

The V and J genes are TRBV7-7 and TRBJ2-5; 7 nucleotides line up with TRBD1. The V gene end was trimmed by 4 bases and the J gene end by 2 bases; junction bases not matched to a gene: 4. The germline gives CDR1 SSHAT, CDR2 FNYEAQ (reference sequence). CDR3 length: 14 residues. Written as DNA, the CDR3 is TGTGCCAGCAGCTCCGGGACAGTACAAGAGACCCAGTACTTC. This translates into CASSSGTVQETQYF.

The CDR3 DNA reads TGTGCCAGCAGCTTGGCAGGGGGAGGTCAGCCCCAGCATTTT. It is translated as CASSLAGGGQPQHF. This chain uses TRBV5-8 with TRBJ1-5, with 7 bases identical to TRBD1. The J segment lost 6 bases and the V segment lost 0 bases, leaving 3 bases of the junction unmatched. CDR3 length: 14 amino acids. CDR1 is SGHTS and CDR2 is YDEGEE in the germline V gene.

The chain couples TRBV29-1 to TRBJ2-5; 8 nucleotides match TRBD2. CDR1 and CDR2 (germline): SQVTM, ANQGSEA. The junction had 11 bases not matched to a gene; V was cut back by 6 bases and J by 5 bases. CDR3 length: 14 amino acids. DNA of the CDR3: TGCAGCGTCGGGGTTAGCGGGAACATCGAGACCCAGTACTTC. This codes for CSVGVSGNIETQYF.

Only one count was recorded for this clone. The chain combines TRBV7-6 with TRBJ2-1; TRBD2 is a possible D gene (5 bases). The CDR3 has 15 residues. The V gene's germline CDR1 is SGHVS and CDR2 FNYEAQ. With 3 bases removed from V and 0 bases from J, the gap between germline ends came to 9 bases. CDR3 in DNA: TGTGCCAGCAGCTTGAGGGCGAGCTCCTACAATGAGCAGTTCTTC. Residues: CASSLRASSYNEQFF.

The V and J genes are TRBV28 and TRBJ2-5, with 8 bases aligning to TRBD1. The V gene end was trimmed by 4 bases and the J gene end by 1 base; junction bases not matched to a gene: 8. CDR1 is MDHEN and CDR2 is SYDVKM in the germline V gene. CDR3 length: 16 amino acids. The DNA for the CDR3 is TGTGCCAGCAGTTCGTCGACAGGGGTCATCCAAGAGACCCAGTACTTC. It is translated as CASSSSTGVIQETQYF.

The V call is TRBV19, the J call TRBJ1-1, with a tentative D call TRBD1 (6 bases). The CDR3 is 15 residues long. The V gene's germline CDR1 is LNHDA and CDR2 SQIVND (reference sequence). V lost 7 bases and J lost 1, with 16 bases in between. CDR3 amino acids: CASIPLRQANTEAFF. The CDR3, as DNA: TGTGCCAGTATTCCTCTCCGACAGGCGAACACTGAAGCTTTCTTT.

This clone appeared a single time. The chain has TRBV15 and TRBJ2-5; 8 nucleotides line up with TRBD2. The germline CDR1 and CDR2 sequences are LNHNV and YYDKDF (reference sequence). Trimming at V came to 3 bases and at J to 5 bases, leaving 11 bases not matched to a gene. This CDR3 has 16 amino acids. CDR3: CATSRGLERELETQYF. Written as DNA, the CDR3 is TGTGCCACCAGCAGGGGGTTGGAGCGGGAGCTGGAGACCCAGTACTTC.

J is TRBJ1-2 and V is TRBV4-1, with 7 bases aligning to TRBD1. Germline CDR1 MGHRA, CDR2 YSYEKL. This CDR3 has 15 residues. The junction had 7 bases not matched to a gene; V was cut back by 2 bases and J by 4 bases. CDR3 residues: CASSQLLGQIYGYTF. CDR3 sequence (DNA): TGCGCCAGCAGCCAATTACTGGGACAGATCTATGGCTACACCTTC.

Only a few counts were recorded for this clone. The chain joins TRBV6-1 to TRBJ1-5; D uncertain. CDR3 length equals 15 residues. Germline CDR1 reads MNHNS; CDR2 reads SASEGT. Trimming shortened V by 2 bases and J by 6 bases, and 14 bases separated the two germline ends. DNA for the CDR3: TGTGCCAGCAGTGAATCTATCGGGAGTCGTCAGCCCCAGCATTTT. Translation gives CASSESIGSRQPQHF.

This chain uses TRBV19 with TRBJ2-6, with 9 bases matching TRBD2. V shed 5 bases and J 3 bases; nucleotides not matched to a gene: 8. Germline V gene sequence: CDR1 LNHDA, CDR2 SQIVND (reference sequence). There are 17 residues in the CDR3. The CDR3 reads CASSPAGGSFGANVLTF. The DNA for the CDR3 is TGTGCCAGTAGTCCAGCGGGAGGTTCTTTTGGGGCCAACGTCCTGACTTTC.

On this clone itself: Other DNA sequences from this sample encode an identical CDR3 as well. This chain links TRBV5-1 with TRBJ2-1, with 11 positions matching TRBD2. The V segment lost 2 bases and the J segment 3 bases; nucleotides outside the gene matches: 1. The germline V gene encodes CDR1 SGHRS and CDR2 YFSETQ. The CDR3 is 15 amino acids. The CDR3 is CASSLGTSGYNEQFF. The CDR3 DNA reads TGCGCCAGCAGCTTAGGGACTAGCGGCTACAATGAGCAGTTCTTC.

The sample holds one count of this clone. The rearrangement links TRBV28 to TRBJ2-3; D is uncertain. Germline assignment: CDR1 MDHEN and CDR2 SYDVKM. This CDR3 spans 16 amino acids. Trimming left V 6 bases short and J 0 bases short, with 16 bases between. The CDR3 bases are TGTGCCAGCAGCCCCGGGTGGCCAACTAGCACAGATACGCAGTATTTT. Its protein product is CASSPGWPTSTDTQYF.

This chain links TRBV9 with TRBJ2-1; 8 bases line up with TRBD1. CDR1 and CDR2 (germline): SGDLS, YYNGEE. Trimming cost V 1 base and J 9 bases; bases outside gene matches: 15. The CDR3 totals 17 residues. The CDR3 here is CASSVLSPGPGGGEQFF. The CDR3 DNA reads TGTGCCAGCAGCGTACTCTCCCCTGGGCCAGGGGGCGGTGAGCAGTTCTTC.

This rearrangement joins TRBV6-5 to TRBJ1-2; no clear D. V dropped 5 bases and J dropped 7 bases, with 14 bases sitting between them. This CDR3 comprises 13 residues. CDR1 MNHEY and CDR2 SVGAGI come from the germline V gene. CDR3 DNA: TGTGCCAGCAGTGCGAACAGAAGGCGTGGCTACACCTTC. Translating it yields CASSANRRRGYTF.